This record concerns one T cell receptor (beta chain) sequence. This specimen comes from a study of blood T cell repertoires in COVID-19. TCRdb keeps only in-frame clones here, not all; method: immunoSEQ multiplex PCR. In the table there are over 85,000 clones, under 85% of which are singletons. The trim removed 1 base at V and 9 bases at J, leaving 5 bases unmatched. Germline values: CDR1 SGHAT, CDR2 FQNNGV. The CDR3 is 14 residues long. V is TRBV11-2 and J is TRBJ2-1, with 8 bases that match TRBD2. Sequencing was done on a sample of peripheral blood. The clonotype comes from a human donor in a cohort sampled during active COVID-19. CDR3 coding DNA: TGTGCCAGCAGCTTAGTGGGACTAGTATCTGAGCAGTTCTTC. It translates to CASSLVGLVSEQFF.